These 29 T cell receptor beta chains came from one sample sequenced in a study of T cells after somatic rescue of genetic block. Sequenced by immunoSEQ multiplex PCR; TCRdb stores in-frame clones only, minus some. The sample includes about 68,000 clones, roughly 90% of them seen just once. The sequencing input was peripheral blood mononuclear cells (PBMCs). Receptor source: a man aged 40-50 years.

The rearrangement joins TRBV9 to TRBJ2-1; no clear D gene. Trimming pared 4 bases from V and 4 bases from J, leaving 15 bases between. The CDR3 is 15 amino acids. Germline V gene sequence: CDR1 SGDLS, CDR2 YYNGEE. The CDR3 DNA sequence: TGTGCCAGCAGCTCCGCCACAAGCCAATACAATGAGCAGTTCTTC. This sequence encodes CASSSATSQYNEQFF.

The chain employs TRBV10-3 and TRBJ2-1, with 8 bases fitting TRBD2. J gave up 0 bases and V 7 bases, and 2 bases lay outside the gene matches. This CDR3 comprises 14 residues. CDR1 and CDR2 from the germline V gene are ENHRY and SYGVKD. In nucleotides, the CDR3 is TGTGCCATCACGCGGGGGGCCTCCTACAATGAGCAGTTCTTC. Its translation is CAITRGASYNEQFF.

This clone occurred once. The rearrangement links TRBV5-4 to TRBJ2-7; D gene uncertain. The CDR3 covers 12 residues. The V end was cut by 4 bases, the J end by 7 bases, with 12 bases between. Germline V CDR1 and CDR2: SGHNT, YYREEE (reference sequence). DNA for the CDR3: TGTGCCAGCAGCGCGTTGTTGGGGGAGCAGTACTTC. This sequence encodes CASSALLGEQYF.

The CDR3 nucleotides are TGTGCCAGCAGCTTATCCGGGGCGGCCTACGAGCAGTACTTC. Translated, it gives CASSLSGAAYEQYF. The chain has TRBV13 and TRBJ2-7, with D perhaps being TRBD1 or TRBD2 (5 bases each). This CDR3 has 14 residues. With 2 bases removed from V and 2 bases from J, the gap between germline ends came to 10 bases. Germline CDR1 is PRHDT and CDR2 is FYEKMQ (reference sequence).

This sequence joins TRBV6-1 and TRBJ2-5, with a weak D call TRBD1 (5 bases). This CDR3 spans 15 amino acids. Germline CDR1 is MNHNS and CDR2 is SASEGT. The V and J ends lost 10 bases and 5 bases respectively, with 23 bases between them. The CDR3 DNA reads TGTGCCATATCCCCCGGGCAGGGAAGAGGTGAGACCCAGTACTTC. It codes for CAISPGQGRGETQYF.

The rearrangement joins TRBV5-4 to TRBJ2-2; tentatively, D is TRBD2 (5 bases). Germline CDR1 is SGHNT and CDR2 is YYREEE (reference sequence). V lost 3 bases and J lost 7, with 13 bases in between. The CDR3 consists of 14 residues. The CDR3 sequence: CASSSTLEGGELFF. The CDR3 nucleotides are TGTGCCAGCAGCTCCACCCTCGAGGGCGGGGAGCTGTTTTTT.

This chain uses TRBV30 with TRBJ1-3, with D uncertain. The CDR3 runs to 12 residues. Germline CDR1 is GTSNPN and CDR2 is SVGIG (reference sequence). V was cut by 0 bases and J by 4 bases, with 4 bases left in between. The CDR3 DNA reads TGTGCCTGGAGTGTACGCGGAAACACCATATATTTT. Encoded protein: CAWSVRGNTIYF.

V and J are TRBV6-5 and TRBJ2-7; tentative D call: TRBD1 (6 bases). This CDR3 contains 14 residues. Germline lookup yields CDR1 MNHEY and CDR2 SVGAGI. V was pared by 3 bases and J by 4 bases, with 13 bases between. The CDR3 nucleotides are TGTGCCAGCAGTTATGGGGGCCCCTCTTACGAGCAGTACTTC. Translated, it gives CASSYGGPSYEQYF.

The V and J genes are TRBV6-5 and TRBJ2-7; D may be TRBD1 (5 bases). Trimming took off 8 bases at V and 3 bases at J, with 11 bases between the two ends. The length of the CDR3 is 12 residues. The germline V gene has CDR1 MNHEY and CDR2 SVGAGI. The CDR3 DNA reads as TGTGCCAGCGGTTTCAGGGACTACGAGCAGTACTTC. This translates into CASGFRDYEQYF.

The DNA of the CDR3 is TGTGCCTGGAGTGGGAGCAGGGCCTATGGCTACACCTTC. Translation gives CAWSGSRAYGYTF. The V gene is TRBV30, the J gene TRBJ1-2; possibly TRBD1 for D (5 bases). V shed 1 base and J shed 4 bases, with 10 bases lying between them. CDR3 length equals 13 residues. Germline CDR1 and CDR2: GTSNPN and SVGIG (reference sequence).

The rearrangement links TRBV5-5 to TRBJ2-1; D remains unclear. The CDR3 runs 15 residues. The germline gives CDR1 SGHKS, CDR2 YYEKEE (reference sequence). Trimming cost V 0 bases and J 4 bases, with 11 bases left between them. CDR3 DNA sequence: TGTGCCAGCAGCTTGGTTTGGCAGGCTTACAATGAGCAGTTCTTC. As protein: CASSLVWQAYNEQFF.

V and J are TRBV9 and TRBJ1-1; no clear D gene. The CDR3 contains 14 residues. Germline V lookup: CDR1 SGDLS, CDR2 YYNGEE. V lost 0 bases and J 4 bases, leaving 10 bases between the germline ends. The CDR3 spells CASSVDGFGTEAFF. The CDR3 DNA reads as TGTGCCAGCAGCGTAGACGGCTTCGGCACTGAAGCTTTCTTT.

This clone showed up just once. This chain uses TRBV7-2 with TRBJ2-5; maybe TRBD2 (6 bases). Per germline, CDR1 SGHTA and CDR2 FQGNSA. The CDR3 consists of 16 residues. The V and J ends lost 2 bases and 0 bases respectively, with 13 bases between them. In nucleotides, the CDR3 is TGTGCCAGCAGCTTAATGCGGGAACGGTACCAAGAGACCCAGTACTTC. Translation: CASSLMRERYQETQYF.

The chain joins TRBV5-1 to TRBJ2-2; D remains unclear. Between the trimmed V and J ends, which lost 3 bases and 0 bases, there was a span of 12 bases. CDR1 and CDR2 from the germline V gene are SGHRS and YFSETQ. This CDR3 is built from 16 residues. The CDR3 DNA reads TGCGCCAGCAGCTACCAAGGACGGACGAACACCGGGGAGCTGTTTTTT. Residues: CASSYQGRTNTGELFF.

The chain employs TRBV7-7 and TRBJ2-3, with 7 bases identical to TRBD1. V shed 3 bases, J shed 0 bases, and the junction held 6 bases outside the gene matches. The CDR3 has 16 amino acids. In germline, CDR1 is SSHAT, CDR2 FNYEAQ (reference sequence). The CDR3 spells CASSLTGPLSTDTQYF. CDR3 bases: TGTGCCAGCAGCTTGACAGGGCCCTTAAGCACAGATACGCAGTATTTT.

The chain combines TRBV7-9 with TRBJ2-5; TRBD2 matches 13 bases. Germline V gene lookup returns CDR1 SEHNR and CDR2 FQNEAQ (reference sequence). This CDR3 has 18 amino acids. V was pared by 3 bases and J by 0 bases, with 7 bases of the junction left unmatched. This CDR3 is CASSFGTSGNPYQETQYF. The CDR3 region has the DNA TGTGCCAGCAGCTTCGGGACTAGCGGGAATCCGTACCAAGAGACCCAGTACTTC. Drawing the rest from reference TRBV7-9 and TRBJ2-5, the complete variable domain is DTGVSQNPRHKITKRGQNVTFRCDPISEHNRLYWYRQTLGQGPEFLTYFQNEAQLEKSRLLSDRFSAERPKGSFSTLEIQRTEQGDSAMYLCASSFGTSGNPYQETQYFGPGTRLLVL.

J is TRBJ2-1 and V is TRBV2, with 12 bases fitting TRBD1. V was pared by 10 bases and J by 6 bases, with 4 bases of the junction left unmatched. The CDR3 loop spans 13 amino acids. Germline CDR1 and CDR2: SNHLY and FYNNEI. The CDR3 nucleotides read TGTGCCATCCCGGGACAGGGGGCCAATGAGCAGTTCTTC. Protein sequence: CAIPGQGANEQFF.

The rearrangement links TRBV29-1 to TRBJ2-2; D is possibly TRBD2 (6 bases). This CDR3 region has 16 residues. CDR1 and CDR2 from the germline V gene are SQVTM and ANQGSEA. V lost 0 bases and J lost 3, with 14 bases in between. The CDR3 nucleotides are TGCAGCGTTGAAGATCGCGGGGACCGCGACACCGGGGAGCTGTTTTTT. It codes for CSVEDRGDRDTGELFF.

The chain has TRBV28 and TRBJ2-2; a possible D gene is TRBD1 (5 bases). Trimming removed 5 bases from V and 1 base from J, with 14 bases in between. CDR3 length: 16 amino acids. Germline-derived CDR1 and CDR2 are MDHEN and SYDVKM. In nucleotides, the CDR3 is TGTGCCAGCAGTCCCTCCTCGACAGAGAACACCGGGGAGCTGTTTTTT. This gives the protein CASSPSSTENTGELFF.

The chain combines TRBV6-5 with TRBJ2-7, with D maybe TRBD1 (5 bases). The CDR3 is made up of 13 amino acids. The V end was cut by 6 bases, the J end by 2 bases, with 11 bases between. Germline V gives CDR1 MNHEY, CDR2 SVGAGI. CDR3 loop: CASSPGLPYEQYF. CDR3 nucleotides: TGTGCCAGCAGCCCAGGGTTACCCTACGAGCAGTACTTC.

CDR3 nucleotides: TGTGCCAGCAGCCAAGACCGGACCCAGTACTTC. Translating gives CASSQDRTQYF. The chain employs TRBV14 and TRBJ2-5, with D unresolved. V lost 0 bases to trimming and J lost 7 bases, with 3 bases between them. The CDR3 sequence is 11 residues long. CDR1 and CDR2 from the germline V gene are SGHDN and FVKESK.

The V and J genes are TRBV5-1 and TRBJ2-6, with 10 bases aligning to TRBD1. There are 16 residues in the CDR3. CDR1 and CDR2 (germline): SGHRS, YFSETQ. Losses at the gene ends were 3 bases for V and 4 bases for J; bases not matched to a gene: 4. This CDR3 is CASSWDRGAGANVLTF. The CDR3 DNA reads as TGCGCCAGCAGCTGGGACAGGGGAGCCGGGGCCAACGTCCTGACTTTC.

The gene calls are TRBV5-1 and TRBJ1-4, with 11 bases matching TRBD1. The germline gives CDR1 SGHRS, CDR2 YFSETQ. This CDR3 has 15 residues. V trimming: 4 bases; J trimming: 8 bases; junction bases outside the gene matches: 7. In DNA form, the CDR3 reads TGCGCCAGCAGCCTGACCGGGACAGGGGGGGAAAAACTGTTTTTT. Its protein product is CASSLTGTGGEKLFF.

This sequence joins TRBV27 and TRBJ2-7; maybe TRBD1 (6 bases). From germline, CDR1 is MNHEY and CDR2 SMNVEV (reference sequence). Trimming took off 5 bases at V and 3 bases at J, with 17 bases between the two ends. The CDR3 totals 15 residues. CDR3 coding DNA: TGTGCCAGCAGTACAACCCTAACAGGGAGCTACGAGCAGTACTTC. Residues: CASSTTLTGSYEQYF.

The chain carries TRBV6-1 and TRBJ2-2, with no clear D. This CDR3 spans 14 amino acids. Germline V lookup: CDR1 MNHNS, CDR2 SASEGT. The V end lost 2 bases, the J end lost 4 bases, and 8 bases lay between the germline ends. CDR3 amino acids: CASSETRLTGELFF. CDR3 DNA: TGTGCCAGCAGTGAAACAAGGCTCACCGGGGAGCTGTTTTTT.

The chain is built from TRBV2 and TRBJ2-3; no firm D call. CDR3 length: 13 residues. Trimming left V 5 bases short and J 2 bases short, with 8 bases between. The germline V gene encodes CDR1 SNHLY and CDR2 FYNNEI. The CDR3 DNA follows: TGTGCCAGCAGTTTGGGCGTCACAGATACGCAGTATTTT. Protein sequence: CASSLGVTDTQYF.

The DNA of the CDR3 is TGTGCCAGCAGCTTATATAGCGGTGCCCTGGGAGATACGCAGTATTTT. It codes for CASSLYSGALGDTQYF. V usage is TRBV7-2 and J usage is TRBJ2-3, with D possibly being TRBD2 (6 bases). Trimming shortened V by 2 bases and J by 5 bases, and 17 bases separated the two germline ends. Germline values: CDR1 SGHTA, CDR2 FQGNSA. The CDR3 extends over 16 amino acids.

The V and J genes are TRBV10-3 and TRBJ2-1; 10 nucleotides line up with TRBD1. CDR1 and CDR2 from the germline V gene are ENHRY and SYGVKD. The CDR3 spans 15 residues. Trimming removed 4 bases from V and 8 bases from J; junction bases left unmatched: 8. The CDR3 region is CAISGQDRGLDEQFF. The CDR3 bases are TGTGCCATCAGTGGACAAGACAGGGGGCTCGATGAGCAGTTCTTC.

V gene TRBV9 combines with J gene TRBJ2-7, with a weak D call TRBD2 (5 bases). The CDR3 totals 13 residues. CDR1 is SGDLS, CDR2 YYNGEE, per germline. Trimming removed 4 bases from V and 0 bases from J, with 8 bases in between. CDR3 in amino acids: CASSSGSSYEQYF. CDR3 bases: TGTGCCAGCAGCTCTGGGAGCTCCTACGAGCAGTACTTC.